These 3 T cell receptor beta chains originate from one sample sequenced in a study of beta chain features in type 1 diabetes. General observations from the study: TCRB CDR3 length was moderately but significantly reduced in all four CD4+ subsets of Type 1 diabetes patients.

No antigens are known for them. Expressed TCRB transcripts were sequenced after all isolated RNA was converted to cDNA. Profiling relied on immunoSEQ multiplex PCR, and the TCRdb table lists in-frame clones only, not all of them. The sample records around 250,000 clones, roughly 14% being singletons. Sequences were obtained from naive CD4+ T cells from blood. The receptors shown here come from a man aged 25-40 years with type 1 diabetes.

V gene TRBV7-9 combines with J gene TRBJ1-3; maybe TRBD1 (5 bases). V was trimmed by 5 bases and J by 3 bases, leaving 11 bases between them. The CDR3 is made up of 14 amino acids. CDR1 SEHNR and CDR2 FQNEAQ come from the germline V gene (reference sequence). The CDR3 region has the DNA TGTGCCAGCAGCCCAACAGGATTTGGAAACACCATATATTTT. This gives the protein CASSPTGFGNTIYF.

The chain joins TRBV19 to TRBJ1-1; D possibly corresponds to TRBD1 (6 bases). The CDR3 length is 14 residues. Germline V gene lookup returns CDR1 LNHDA and CDR2 SQIVND (reference sequence). The V gene lost 3 bases and the J gene lost 5 bases, with 13 bases spanning the gap. The DNA for the CDR3 is TGTGCCAGTAGTATTCTCCAGGGGCGGACTGAAGCTTTCTTT. This encodes CASSILQGRTEAFF. The whole variable domain, filled in from reference TRBV19 and TRBJ1-1, reads DGGITQSPKYLFRKEGQNVTLSCEQNLNHDAMYWYRQDPGQGLRLIYYSQIVNDFQKGDIAEGYSVSREKKESFPLTVTSAQKNPTAFYLCASSILQGRTEAFFGQGTRLTVV.

The chain combines TRBV7-9 with TRBJ2-2, with TRBD2 matching 10 bases. This CDR3 spans 17 amino acids. The junction had 8 bases not matched to a gene; V was cut back by 3 bases and J by 4 bases. The germline V gene has CDR1 SEHNR and CDR2 FQNEAQ (reference sequence). This CDR3 is CASSFPAGGPSTGELFF. The CDR3, as DNA: TGTGCCAGCAGCTTCCCAGCGGGGGGGCCTAGCACCGGGGAGCTGTTTTTT.